The 13 T cell receptor beta chains below come from one sample, sequenced in a study of monozygotic twins with inflammatory bowel disease. From its re-call of the 5' RACE reads, TCRdb lists each CDR3 protein once, without DNA. This sample's table has around 400,000 distinct CDR3 sequences. Sequenced material: blood. These receptors came from a human donor with ulcerative colitis or Crohn's disease, or a healthy co-twin of an affected twin (not recorded which).

This chain joins TRBV9 and TRBJ2-1; TCRdb proposes TRBD2, but this gene call is untestable without DNA. Germline values: CDR1 SGDLS, CDR2 YYNGEE. The CDR3 runs to 17 residues. CDR3 residues: CASSVQSGTSGPNEQFF.

The J gene is TRBJ2-2, the V gene TRBV5-1; TCRdb's D gene call, TRBD1, goes unchecked for lack of DNA. The CDR3 spans 20 residues. Germline V gene data show CDR1 as SGHRS and CDR2 as YFSETQ. CDR3 residues: CASSPKLLDGGAVNTGELFF.

The rearrangement uses TRBV20-1 and TRBJ1-2; TCRdb's assignment of TRBD1 cannot be checked, as there is no DNA. This CDR3 has 12 amino acids. Germline V gene lookup returns CDR1 DFQATT and CDR2 SNEGSKA (reference sequence). This CDR3 is CSAETGIGGYTF.

The CDR3 region is CSARVTGVEQYF. The chain recombines TRBV20-1 with TRBJ2-7; TCRdb proposes TRBD1, but this gene call is untestable without DNA. This CDR3 comprises 12 residues. Germline V CDR1 and CDR2: DFQATT, SNEGSKA (reference sequence).

CDR3 amino acids: CASSLTVASGRNQPQHF. The chain couples TRBV4-1 to TRBJ1-5. Germline values: CDR1 MGHRA, CDR2 YSYEKL. The CDR3 is made up of 17 amino acids.

V and J are TRBV5-4 and TRBJ2-5; TCRdb gives TRBD2 as the D gene, but with no DNA this cannot be confirmed. CDR3 size: 16 residues. Per the germline V gene, CDR1 is SGHNT and CDR2 is YYREEE (reference sequence). CDR3 loop: CASSWGGRGVGETQYF. The full variable domain, rest sourced from reference TRBV5-4 and TRBJ2-5, is ETGVTQSPTHLIKTRGQQVTLRCSSQSGHNTVSWYQQALGQGPQFIFQYYREEENGRGNFPPRFSGLQFPNYSSELNVNALELDDSALYLCASSWGGRGVGETQYFGPGTRLLVL.

This rearrangement joins TRBV5-4 to TRBJ2-5; without DNA, the TCRdb call of TRBD1 cannot be checked. The CDR3 spans 15 residues. Germline CDR1 is SGHNT and CDR2 is YYREEE (reference sequence). The CDR3 region is CASSWGFTGAETQYF.

The chain combines TRBV4-2 with TRBJ2-2. The germline gives CDR1 LGHNA, CDR2 YNFKEQ. The CDR3 spans 16 residues. CDR3: CASSQEVAVNTGELFF.

This chain joins TRBV2 and TRBJ2-1; TCRdb's D gene call, TRBD2, goes unchecked for lack of DNA. The CDR3 spans 17 residues. Looked up from germline, CDR1 is SNHLY and CDR2 is FYNNEI. CDR3: CASSELPSGAIYNEQFF.

The chain has TRBV7-2 and TRBJ1-6; TCRdb's D gene call, TRBD1, goes unchecked for lack of DNA. The CDR3 has 14 residues. Germline lookup yields CDR1 SGHTA and CDR2 FQGNSA. The CDR3 region is CASSFLRGDSPLHF.

The J gene is TRBJ2-3, the V gene TRBV19; the TCRdb call, TRBD2, lacks DNA for checking. Germline V lookup: CDR1 LNHDA, CDR2 SQIVND (reference sequence). The CDR3 has 18 amino acids. CDR3 sequence: CASTAAVLAGTSTDTQYF.

This CDR3 is CASSPQREEQYF. The V gene is TRBV12-3 or TRBV12-4, the J gene TRBJ2-7; TCRdb reports TRBD2, a call that lacks DNA to check it against. CDR3 length: 12 amino acids.

The V call is TRBV5-1, the J call TRBJ2-5; TCRdb's D call of TRBD1 is untestable without DNA. Germline CDR1 is SGHRS and CDR2 is YFSETQ. The CDR3 consists of 14 residues. This CDR3 is CASSPRTGSLSQYF.